These 10 T cell receptor beta chains were all obtained from the same sample, sequenced in a study of CXCR3-negative and CXCR3-positive naive CD8 T cells. Study-wide findings and caveats: Hydrophobicity of TRB CDR3s was greater in CXCR3-positive naive cells than in CXCR3-negative naive cells.

The libraries of TRB cDNA were prepared using 5' RACE with UMI labels. TCRdb reprocessed the 5' RACE reads, keeping one entry per CDR3 protein, no DNA. The specimen's table records roughly 140,000 distinct CDR3 sequences. Their target antigens are unknown. The sequencing sample was made of naive CXCR3+ CD8+ T cells from blood. Subset noted: CD45RO-CCR7+CD27+CD95- naive CD8+ T cells expressing CXCR3 (TNR3+). The source is a human donor in good health. Some clones in this sample may be carry-over from other donors' samples.

The V call is TRBV6-5, the J call TRBJ1-1; TCRdb designates TRBD1, a call that cannot be tested without DNA. Germline V gene data show CDR1 as MNHEY and CDR2 as SVGAGI. CDR3 size: 11 residues. CDR3 sequence reads: CASSYWGLAFF.

The chain carries TRBV12-3 or TRBV12-4 and TRBJ1-1. This CDR3 is 13 amino acids long. Here the CDR3 reads CASSLVAGTEAFF.

V usage is TRBV29-1 and J usage is TRBJ1-1. This CDR3 contains 14 residues. Germline loops: CDR1 SQVTM, CDR2 ANQGSEA. CDR3 loop: CSIGRPPMNTEAFF.

The chain uses TRBV7-6 and TRBJ1-1; the D call from TCRdb, TRBD1, cannot be confirmed without DNA. CDR1 and CDR2 (germline): SGHVS, FNYEAQ. CDR3 length: 15 amino acids. CDR3 sequence: CASSLGPFGGTEAFF.

The chain's CDR3 is CASSSGLPSRTDTQYF. The chain uses TRBV28 and TRBJ2-3; TCRdb reports TRBD2, a call that lacks DNA to check it against. This CDR3 contains 16 residues. The germline CDR1 and CDR2 sequences are MDHEN and SYDVKM.

The CDR3 protein is CASNLGGSGNTIYF. This chain joins TRBV7-9 and TRBJ1-3. CDR1 is SEHNR and CDR2 is FQNEAQ in the germline V gene (reference sequence). The CDR3 has 14 residues.

The gene calls are TRBV11-2 and TRBJ1-4; TCRdb's D call, TRBD1, is unchecked because there is no DNA. The CDR3 contains 14 residues. The germline V gene encodes CDR1 SGHAT and CDR2 FQNNGV. The CDR3 sequence is CASIPRGALEKLFF.

J is TRBJ2-7 and V is TRBV5-5; TCRdb reports TRBD1, a call that lacks DNA to check it against. Germline V gene data show CDR1 as SGHKS and CDR2 as YYEKEE (reference sequence). This CDR3 spans 14 amino acids. CDR3 sequence reads: CASSLWAAHHEQYF. Complete variable domain (other parts from reference TRBV5-5 and TRBJ2-7): DAGVTQSPTHLIKTRGQQVTLRCSPISGHKSVSWYQQVLGQGPQFIFQYYEKEERGRGNFPDRFSARQFPNYSSELNVNALLLGDSALYLCASSLWAAHHEQYFGPGTRLTVT.

The CDR3 here is CSARVGIRGQPQHF. The chain is built from TRBV20-1 and TRBJ1-5; there is no DNA to check the TCRdb D call of TRBD1. The CDR3 covers 14 residues. The germline CDR1 and CDR2 sequences are DFQATT and SNEGSKA (reference sequence).

V and J are TRBV6-1 and TRBJ2-7; as DNA is missing, the TRBD1 call by TCRdb cannot be tested. Per the germline V gene, CDR1 is MNHNS and CDR2 is SASEGT. This CDR3 is built from 13 residues. CDR3: CASSERLGTEQYF.